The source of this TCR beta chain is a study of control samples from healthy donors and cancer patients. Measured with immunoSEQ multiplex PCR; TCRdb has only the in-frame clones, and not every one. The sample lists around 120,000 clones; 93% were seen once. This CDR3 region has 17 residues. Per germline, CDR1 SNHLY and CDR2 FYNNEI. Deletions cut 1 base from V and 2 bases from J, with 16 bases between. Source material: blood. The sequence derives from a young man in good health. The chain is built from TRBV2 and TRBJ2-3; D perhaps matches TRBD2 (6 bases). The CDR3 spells CASSEVLGGSYTDTQYF. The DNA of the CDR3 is TGTGCCAGCAGTGAAGTTCTGGGGGGATCGTACACAGATACGCAGTATTTT.